This T cell receptor beta chain appears in the sequencing data of a study of chemoradiotherapy in HPV16-positive cancers. Regarding the study as a whole: Non-HPV-specific T cells did not expand in tumors during treatment, whereas candidate HPV-specific clones and E7-related motifs did. The functional HPV-specific definition rests on just a couple of HPV16-positive patients.

Repeated repertoire sampling spanned the course of chemoradiotherapy. Profiled with immunoSEQ multiplex PCR; TCRdb holds only in-frame clones, not every one. The sample has roughly 25,000 clones; less than 95% are singletons. On this clone itself: The antigen remains unidentified.

Trimming took off 6 bases at V and 4 bases at J, with 21 bases between the two ends. Germline values: CDR1 SGHAT, CDR2 FQNNGV. The CDR3 spans 17 residues. V usage is TRBV11-2 and J usage is TRBJ2-2; D may be TRBD2 (6 bases). This TCR came from a human donor with HPV-associated anogenital cancer. Sampling was carried out from a patient who underwent chemoradiotherapy. The CDR3 coding sequence is TGTGCCAGCAGAGGCGGGACGTGGGAGGAGTCCACCGGGGAGCTGTTTTTT. This encodes CASRGGTWEESTGELFF.